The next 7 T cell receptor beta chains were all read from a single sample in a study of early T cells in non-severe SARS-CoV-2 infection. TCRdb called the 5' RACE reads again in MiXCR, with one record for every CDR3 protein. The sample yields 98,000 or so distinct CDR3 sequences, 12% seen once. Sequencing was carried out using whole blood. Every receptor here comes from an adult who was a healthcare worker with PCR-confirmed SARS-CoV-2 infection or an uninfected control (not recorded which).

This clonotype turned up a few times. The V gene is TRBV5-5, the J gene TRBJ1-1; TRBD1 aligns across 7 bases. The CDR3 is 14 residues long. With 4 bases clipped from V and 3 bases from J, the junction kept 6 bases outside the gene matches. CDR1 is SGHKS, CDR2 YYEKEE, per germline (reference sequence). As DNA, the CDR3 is TGTGCCAGCAGCCCCAGGGGGTTTGACACTGAAGCTTTCTTT. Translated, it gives CASSPRGFDTEAFF. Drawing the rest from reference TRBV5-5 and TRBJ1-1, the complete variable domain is DAGVTQSPTHLIKTRGQQVTLRCSPISGHKSVSWYQQVLGQGPQFIFQYYEKEERGRGNFPDRFSARQFPNYSSELNVNALLLGDSALYLCASSPRGFDTEAFFGQGTRLTVV.

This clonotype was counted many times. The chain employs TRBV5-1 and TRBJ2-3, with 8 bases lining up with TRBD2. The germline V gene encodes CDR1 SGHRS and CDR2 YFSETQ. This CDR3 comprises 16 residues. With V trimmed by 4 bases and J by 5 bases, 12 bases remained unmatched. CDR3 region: CASSPPERESIDTQYF. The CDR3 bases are TGCGCCAGCAGCCCGCCTGAGCGGGAGTCCATAGATACGCAGTATTTT.

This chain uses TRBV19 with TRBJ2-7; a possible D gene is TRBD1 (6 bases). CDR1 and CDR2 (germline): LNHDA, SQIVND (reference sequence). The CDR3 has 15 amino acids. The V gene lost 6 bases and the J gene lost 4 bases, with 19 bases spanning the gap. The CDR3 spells CASSPTTGTLYEQYF. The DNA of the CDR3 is TGTGCCAGTAGCCCAACAACCGGGACATTATACGAGCAGTACTTC.

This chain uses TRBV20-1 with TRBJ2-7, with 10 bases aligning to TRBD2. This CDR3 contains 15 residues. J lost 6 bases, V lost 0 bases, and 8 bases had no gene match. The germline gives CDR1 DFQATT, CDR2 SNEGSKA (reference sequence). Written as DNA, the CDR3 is TGCAGTGCTAGAGATCCGGCTAGCGGGAGACCCGAGCAGTACTTC. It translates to CSARDPASGRPEQYF.

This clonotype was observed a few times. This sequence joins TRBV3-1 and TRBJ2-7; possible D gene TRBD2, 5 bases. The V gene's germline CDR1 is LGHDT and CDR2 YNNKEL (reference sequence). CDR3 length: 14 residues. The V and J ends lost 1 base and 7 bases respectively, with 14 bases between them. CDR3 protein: CASSQGEGLREQYF. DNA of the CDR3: TGTGCCAGCAGCCAAGGTGAGGGTCTTCGGGAGCAGTACTTC.

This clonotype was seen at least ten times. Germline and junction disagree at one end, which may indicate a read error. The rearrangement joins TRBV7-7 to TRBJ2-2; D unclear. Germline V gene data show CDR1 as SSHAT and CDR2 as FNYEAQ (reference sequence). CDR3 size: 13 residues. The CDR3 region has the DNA TGTGCTAGCAGCCGGATCGACACCGGGGAGCTGTTTTTT. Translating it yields CASSRIDTGELFF.

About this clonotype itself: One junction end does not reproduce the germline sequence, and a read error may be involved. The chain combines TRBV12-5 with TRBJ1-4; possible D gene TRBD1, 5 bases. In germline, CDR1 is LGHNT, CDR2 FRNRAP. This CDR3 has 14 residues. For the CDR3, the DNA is TGTGCTAGTGGAGACAGCTACCTTAATGAAATACTGTTTTTT. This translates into CASGDSYLNEILFF. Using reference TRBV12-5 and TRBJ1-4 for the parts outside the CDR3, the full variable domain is DARVTQTPRHKVTEMGQEVTMRCQPILGHNTVFWYRQTMMQGLELLAYFRNRAPLDDSGMPKDRFSAEMPDATLATLKIQPSEPRDSAVYFCASGDSYLNEILFFGSGTQLSVL.